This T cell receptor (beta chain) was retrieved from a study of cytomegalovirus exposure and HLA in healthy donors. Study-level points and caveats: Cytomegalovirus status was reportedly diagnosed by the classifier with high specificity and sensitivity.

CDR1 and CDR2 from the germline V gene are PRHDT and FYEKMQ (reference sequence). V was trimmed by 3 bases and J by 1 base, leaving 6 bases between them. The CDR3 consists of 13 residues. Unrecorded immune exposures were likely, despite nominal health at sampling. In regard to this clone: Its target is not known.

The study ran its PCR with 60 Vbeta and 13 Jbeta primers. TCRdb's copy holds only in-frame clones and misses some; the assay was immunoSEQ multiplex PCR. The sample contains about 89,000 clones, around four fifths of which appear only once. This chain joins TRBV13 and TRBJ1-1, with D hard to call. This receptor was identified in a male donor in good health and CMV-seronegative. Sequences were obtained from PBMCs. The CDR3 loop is CASSFEENTEAFF. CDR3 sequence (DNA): TGTGCCAGCAGCTTCGAGGAGAACACTGAAGCTTTCTTT.